Presented here are 10 T cell receptor beta chains from one specimen sequenced in a study of response to subunit inactivated influenza vaccine. MiXCR, run by TCRdb on the RT-PCR reads, gives a single entry per CDR3 protein. The sample holds 170,000 or so distinct CDR3 sequences, around 10% seen once. The sample here was CD8+ T cells sorted from PBMCs, taken less than 30 months after vaccination. The origin of the receptors is a man aged 50 to 75 who received an inactivated influenza vaccine.

This clonotype has a handful of counts. The chain carries TRBV7-9 and TRBJ1-1; D is ambiguous. In germline, CDR1 is SEHNR, CDR2 FQNEAQ (reference sequence). The CDR3 sequence is 13 residues long. V dropped 4 bases and J dropped 8 bases, with 14 bases sitting between them. The CDR3 sequence is CASSSRGPVEAFF. The CDR3 coding sequence is TGTGCCAGCAGCTCACGGGGTCCGGTCGAAGCTTTCTTT.

This clonotype has just a few counts. The J gene is TRBJ1-1, the V gene TRBV7-8; D is unclear. Trimming removed 6 bases from V and 3 bases from J, with 8 bases in between. The CDR3 totals 12 residues. The germline V gene encodes CDR1 SGHVS and CDR2 FQNEAQ. The CDR3 nucleotides read TGTGCCAGCAGTCGGGCGGACACTGAAGCTTTCTTT. Protein product: CASSRADTEAFF.

As for this clonotype: The junction and the germline gene differ at one end; a read error may be behind it. The CDR3 is CATTDRTGELFF. As DNA, the CDR3 is TGTGCCACCACTGATCGAACCGGGGAGCTGTTTTTT. This sequence joins TRBV24-1 and TRBJ2-2; no firm D call. Germline-derived CDR1 and CDR2 are KGHDR and SFDVKD. The CDR3 totals 12 residues.

This clonotype was recorded a few times. The genes are TRBV15 and TRBJ1-2; D gene unclear. V shed 9 bases and J shed 4 bases, with 21 bases lying between them. The CDR3 runs to 15 residues. Germline V lookup: CDR1 LNHNV, CDR2 YYDKDF (reference sequence). The CDR3 coding sequence is TGTGCCACTTTCGGCTTGCTCACCTCTACCTATGGCTACACCTTC. Translating it yields CATFGLLTSTYGYTF.

This clonotype appeared a few times. The chain carries TRBV13 and TRBJ2-1; 8 nucleotides line up with TRBD2. Germline V gene sequence: CDR1 PRHDT, CDR2 FYEKMQ (reference sequence). CDR3 length: 14 amino acids. The J segment lost 8 bases and the V segment lost 1 base, leaving 4 bases of the junction unmatched. The CDR3 DNA follows: TGTGCCAGCAGCTTAGCGGGAGGGTTGGATGAGCAGTTCTTC. Its protein product is CASSLAGGLDEQFF.

The chain uses TRBV10-2 and TRBJ2-2; the match to TRBD1 covers 8 bases. This CDR3 comprises 18 residues. Germline CDR1 reads WSHSY; CDR2 reads SAAADI. V shed 9 bases, J shed 1 base, and the junction held 16 bases outside the gene matches. CDR3 nucleotides: TGCGCCAGTCTTAGGGACAGGAGAGTTTTAGGGAACACCGGGGAGCTGTTTTTT. Its translation is CASLRDRRVLGNTGELFF.

This clonotype has just a few counts. The rearrangement joins TRBV2 to TRBJ2-4; TRBD1 might be the D (6 bases). The V end was cut by 4 bases, the J end by 0 bases, with 10 bases between. CDR3 length: 15 residues. Germline V gene data show CDR1 as SNHLY and CDR2 as FYNNEI. The chain's CDR3 is CASSGKGGAKNIQYF. The DNA for the CDR3 is TGTGCCAGCAGTGGAAAAGGGGGAGCCAAAAACATTCAGTACTTC.

At least ten counts were recorded for this clonotype. The gene calls are TRBV25-1 and TRBJ2-7, with 11 bases aligning to TRBD1. The germline V gene has CDR1 MGHDK and CDR2 SYGVNS. J lost 2 bases, V lost 3 bases, and 3 bases had no gene match. The CDR3 is 15 residues long. CDR3 in amino acids: CASSEGTGGTYEQYF. In DNA form, the CDR3 reads TGTGCCAGCAGTGAGGGGACAGGGGGAACCTACGAGCAGTACTTC.

This clonotype appeared a few times. The V gene is TRBV6-5, the J gene TRBJ1-4; TRBD1 might be the D (6 bases). The V end lost 2 bases, the J end lost 0 bases, and 10 bases lay between the germline ends. The CDR3 is 16 residues long. Germline lookup yields CDR1 MNHEY and CDR2 SVGAGI. This chain's CDR3 is CASSYRQVATNEKLFF. In DNA, the CDR3 is TGTGCCAGCAGTTACCGACAGGTAGCAACTAATGAAAAACTGTTTTTT.

This clonotype was seen a few times. CDR3 sequence (DNA): TGTGCCAGCAGCTTAGGGGACATCGCGGGGGGCAATGAGCAGTTCTTC. It is translated as CASSLGDIAGGNEQFF. V gene TRBV7-8 combines with J gene TRBJ2-1; the match to TRBD2 covers 8 bases. Trimming removed 1 base from V and 6 bases from J; junction bases left unmatched: 8. Looked up from germline, CDR1 is SGHVS and CDR2 is FQNEAQ. The CDR3 contains 16 residues.